The rows below give T cell receptor beta chains drawn from one sample of a study of T-cell reconstitution after alpha-beta-depleted transplantation in children. TCRdb re-analysed the PCR reads in MiXCR, keeping a single row per CDR3 protein. The sample lists some 240,000 distinct CDR3 sequences; over 9.5% were seen once. The starting material was PBMCs from the stem cell graft donor, obtained from the stem cell graft. Receptors were obtained from a human donor who donated a stem cell graft to a child with SCID. Each CDR3 is given with its conserved first and last residue.

>TRBV7-2|13|TRBJ2-7
CASSFQGGYEQYF
>TRBV2|15|TRBJ2-3
CASIPAGAITDTQYF
>TRBV5-1|14|TRBJ2-7
CASSWDRINYEQYF
>TRBV7-9|15|TRBJ1-1
CASSLGVGVNTEAFF
>TRBV12-3/TRBV12-4|17|TRBJ2-1
CASSLNALAGGYNEQFF
>TRBV20-1|14|TRBJ2-3
CSARGGPLTDTQYF
>TRBV4-1|18|TRBJ1-1
CASSQGLSLAGLNTEAFF
>TRBV7-2|11|TRBJ2-1
CASSPLTEQFF
>TRBV20-1|12|TRBJ1-2
CSAGGAGYGYTF
>TRBV12-3/TRBV12-4|16|TRBJ2-1
CASSLGTSGGAGEQFF
>TRBV9|14|TRBJ2-3
CASSVGGIPDTQYF
>TRBV7-9|14|TRBJ1-1
CASSLRVEGPEAFF
>TRBV20-1|15|TRBJ2-1
CSASELAGAGNEQFF
>TRBV9|13|TRBJ2-7
CASSDQDSGEQYF
>TRBV20-1|12|TRBJ2-7
CSAPGTGMGQYF
>TRBV10-3|11|TRBJ2-3
CAISSTDTQYF
>TRBV20-1|14|TRBJ2-2
CSALPGRQGGELFF
>TRBV5-1|18|TRBJ2-1
CASSHPGTGGARYNEQFF
>TRBV10-3|15|TRBJ2-7
CAISESPTDTYEQYF
>TRBV12-3/TRBV12-4|15|TRBJ2-5
CASRPTGERGETQYF
>TRBV5-1|15|TRBJ1-2
CASSPTSGQTYGYTF
>TRBV13|17|TRBJ2-3
CASSIHLAQTSTDTQYF
>TRBV7-9|12|TRBJ1-2
CASSPLNYGYTF
>TRBV4-3|14|TRBJ1-1
CASSQERRTFEAFF
>TRBV27|14|TRBJ2-7
CASSLRGIPYEQYF
>TRBV7-6|14|TRBJ1-2
CASSFWTANYGYTF
>TRBV5-6|15|TRBJ1-5
CASSPTFGRNQPQHF